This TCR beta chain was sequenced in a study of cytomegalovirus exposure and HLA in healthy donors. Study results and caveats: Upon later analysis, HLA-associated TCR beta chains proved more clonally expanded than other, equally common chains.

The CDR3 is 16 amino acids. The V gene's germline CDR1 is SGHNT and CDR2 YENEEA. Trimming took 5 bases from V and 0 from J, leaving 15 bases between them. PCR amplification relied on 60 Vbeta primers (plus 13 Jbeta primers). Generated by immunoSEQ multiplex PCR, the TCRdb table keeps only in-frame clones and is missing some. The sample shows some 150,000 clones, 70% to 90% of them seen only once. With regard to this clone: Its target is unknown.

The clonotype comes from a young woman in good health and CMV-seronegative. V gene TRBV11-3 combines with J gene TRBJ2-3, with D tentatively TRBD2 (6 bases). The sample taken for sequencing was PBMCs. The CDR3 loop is CASSPRKAGSTDTQYF. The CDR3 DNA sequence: TGTGCCAGCAGCCCCCGCAAAGCGGGCAGCACAGATACGCAGTATTTT.